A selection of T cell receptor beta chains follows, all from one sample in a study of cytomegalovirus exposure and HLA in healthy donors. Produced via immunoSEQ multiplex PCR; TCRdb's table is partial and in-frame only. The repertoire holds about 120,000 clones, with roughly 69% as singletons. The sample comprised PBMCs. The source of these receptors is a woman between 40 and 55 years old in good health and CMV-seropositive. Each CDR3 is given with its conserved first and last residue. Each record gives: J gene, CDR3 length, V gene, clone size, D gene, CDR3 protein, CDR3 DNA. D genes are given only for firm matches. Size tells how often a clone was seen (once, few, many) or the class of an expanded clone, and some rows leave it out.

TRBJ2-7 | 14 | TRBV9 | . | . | CASSVRESSYEQYF | TGTGCCAGCAGCGTAAGGGAGAGCTCCTACGAGCAGTACTTC
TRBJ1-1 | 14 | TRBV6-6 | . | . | CASSYGGVVPEAFF | TGTGCCAGCAGTTATGGGGGGGTGGTACCTGAAGCTTTCTTT
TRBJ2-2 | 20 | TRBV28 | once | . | CASSTQVRFRGQGESGELFF | TGTGCCAGCAGTACACAAGTTCGATTCCGGGGACAAGGAGAGTCCGGGGAGCTGTTTTTT
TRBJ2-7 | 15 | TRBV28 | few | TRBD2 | CASSSGTRASWEQYF | TGTGCCAGCAGTTCCGGGACTAGGGCCTCTTGGGAGCAGTACTTC
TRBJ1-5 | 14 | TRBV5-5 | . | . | CASSSGSFNQPQHF | TGTGCCAGCAGTTCCGGTTCGTTCAATCAGCCCCAGCATTTT
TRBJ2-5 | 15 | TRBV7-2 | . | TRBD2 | CASSLGLADQETQYF | TGTGCCAGCAGCTTGGGACTAGCGGACCAAGAGACCCAGTACTTC
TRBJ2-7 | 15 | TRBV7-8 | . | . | CASSLVQGYSYEQYF | TGTGCCAGCAGCTTAGTGCAGGGTTACTCCTACGAGCAGTACTTC
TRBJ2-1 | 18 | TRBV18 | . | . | CASSPREEGEGSYNEQFF | TGTGCCAGCTCACCACGAGAGGAGGGAGAAGGGTCCTACAATGAGCAGTTCTTC
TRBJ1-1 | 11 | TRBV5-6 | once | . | CASSLLSEAFF | TGTGCCAGCAGCTTATTATCTGAAGCTTTCTTT
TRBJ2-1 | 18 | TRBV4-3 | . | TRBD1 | CASSQDPSGGISYNEQFF | TGCGCCAGCAGCCAAGATCCCTCAGGGGGCATTTCCTACAATGAGCAGTTCTTC
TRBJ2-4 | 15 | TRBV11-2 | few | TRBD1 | CASSLVPGQKNIQYF | TGTGCCAGCAGCTTAGTTCCGGGACAGAAAAACATTCAGTACTTC
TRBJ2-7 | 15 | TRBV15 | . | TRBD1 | CATSSPGQGVGEQYF | TGTGCCACCAGCTCACCAGGACAGGGAGTAGGGGAGCAGTACTTC
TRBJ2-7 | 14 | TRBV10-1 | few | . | CASSESGLSYEQYF | TGCGCCAGCAGTGAGTCCGGACTCTCCTACGAGCAGTACTTC
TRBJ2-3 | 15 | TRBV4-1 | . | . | CASSQLAGSRDTQYF | TGCGCCAGCAGCCAACTGGCCGGGTCAAGGGATACGCAGTATTTT
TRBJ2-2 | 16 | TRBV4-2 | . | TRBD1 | CASSPGQGGNTGELFF | TGTGCCAGCAGCCCCGGACAGGGAGGGAACACCGGGGAGCTGTTTTTT
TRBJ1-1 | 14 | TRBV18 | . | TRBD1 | CASSRGTGDTEAFF | TGTGCCAGCTCACGCGGGACAGGGGACACTGAAGCTTTCTTT
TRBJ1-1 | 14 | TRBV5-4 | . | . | CASSSNPPDTEAFF | TGTGCCAGCAGCTCGAACCCTCCAGACACTGAAGCTTTCTTT
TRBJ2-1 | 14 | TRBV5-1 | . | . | CASSLVAENNEQFF | TGCGCCAGCAGCTTGGTTGCGGAGAACAATGAGCAGTTCTTC
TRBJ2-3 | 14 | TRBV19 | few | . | CASSLTGSTDTQYF | TGTGCCAGTAGCTTGACAGGTAGCACAGATACGCAGTATTTT
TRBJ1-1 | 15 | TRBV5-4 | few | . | CASSLEQEMNTEAFF | TGTGCCAGCAGCTTGGAGCAAGAAATGAACACTGAAGCTTTCTTT
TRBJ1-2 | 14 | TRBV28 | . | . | CASSRPVRGYGYTF | TGTGCCAGCAGTCGCCCCGTCAGGGGTTATGGCTACACCTTC
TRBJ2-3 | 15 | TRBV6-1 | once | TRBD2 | CASSGGGSHTDTQYF | TGTGCCAGCAGTGGGGGCGGGAGTCACACAGATACGCAGTATTTT
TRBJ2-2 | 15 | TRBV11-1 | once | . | CASSYHRIDGGELFF | TGTGCCAGCAGCTATCACAGGATTGACGGCGGGGAGCTGTTTTTT
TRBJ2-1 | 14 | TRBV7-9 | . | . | CASSTGTGDNEQFF | TGTGCCAGCAGCACCGGGACGGGGGACAATGAGCAGTTCTTC
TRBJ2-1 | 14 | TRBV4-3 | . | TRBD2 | CASTSGSYYNEQFF | TGCGCCAGTACTAGCGGGAGCTATTACAATGAGCAGTTCTTC
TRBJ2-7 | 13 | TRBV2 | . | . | CASSDAGDYEQYF | TGTGCCAGCAGTGATGCAGGGGACTACGAGCAGTACTTC
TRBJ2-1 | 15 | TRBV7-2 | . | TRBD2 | CASSSAGTRSHEQFF | TGTGCCAGCAGCTCCGCCGGGACTAGATCGCATGAGCAGTTCTTC
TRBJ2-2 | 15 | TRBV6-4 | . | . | CASSDTALASGELFF | TGTGCCAGCAGTGACACCGCTCTAGCGTCCGGGGAGCTGTTTTTT
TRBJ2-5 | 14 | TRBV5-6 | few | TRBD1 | CASSQGQTQETQYF | TGTGCCAGCAGCCAGGGACAGACCCAAGAGACCCAGTACTTC
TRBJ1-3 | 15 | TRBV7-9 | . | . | CASSFREEDGNTIYF | TGTGCCAGCAGCTTTCGGGAGGAAGATGGAAACACCATATATTTT
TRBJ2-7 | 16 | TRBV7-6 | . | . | CASSLEGGGSSYEQYF | TGTGCCAGCAGCTTAGAAGGTGGTGGGAGCTCCTACGAGCAGTACTTC
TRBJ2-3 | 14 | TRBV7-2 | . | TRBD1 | CASSHRGRGDTQYF | TGTGCCAGCAGCCACAGGGGTCGGGGAGATACGCAGTATTTT
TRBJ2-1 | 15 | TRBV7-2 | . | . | CASSLDGLHYNEQFF | TGTGCCAGCAGCTTAGATGGACTCCACTACAATGAGCAGTTCTTC
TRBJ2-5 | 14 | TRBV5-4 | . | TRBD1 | CASSFETGGETQYF | TGTGCCAGCAGCTTCGAGACAGGGGGAGAGACCCAGTACTTC
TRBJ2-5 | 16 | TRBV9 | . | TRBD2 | CASSAWTSGSQETQYF | TGTGCCAGCAGCGCATGGACTAGCGGGTCACAAGAGACCCAGTACTTC
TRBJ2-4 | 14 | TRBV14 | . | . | CASSSELAKNIQYF | TGTGCCAGCAGCAGCGAACTAGCCAAAAACATTCAGTACTTC
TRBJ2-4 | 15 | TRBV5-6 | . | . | CASSLGGLTKNIQYF | TGTGCCAGCAGCTTGGGGGGGCTGACCAAAAACATTCAGTACTTC
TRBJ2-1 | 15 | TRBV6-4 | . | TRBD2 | CASSDGTSGYNEQFF | TGTGCCAGCAGTGATGGGACTAGCGGCTACAATGAGCAGTTCTTC
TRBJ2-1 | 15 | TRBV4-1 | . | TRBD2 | CASSPRAGAYNEQFF | TGCGCCAGCAGCCCTAGAGCGGGGGCGTACAATGAGCAGTTCTTC
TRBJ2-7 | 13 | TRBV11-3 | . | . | CASSLATGNEQYF | TGTGCCAGCAGCTTAGCTACAGGGAACGAGCAGTACTTC
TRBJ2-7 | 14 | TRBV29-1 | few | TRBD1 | CSVAGTGESYEQYF | TGCAGCGTTGCGGGGACAGGGGAATCGTACGAGCAGTACTTC
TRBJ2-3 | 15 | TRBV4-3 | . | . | CASSHGAASTDTQYF | TGCGCCAGCAGCCATGGGGCGGCTAGCACAGATACGCAGTATTTT
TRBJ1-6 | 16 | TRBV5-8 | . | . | CASSLAWSSYNSPLHF | TGTGCCAGCAGCCTAGCCTGGAGCTCCTATAATTCACCCCTCCACTTT
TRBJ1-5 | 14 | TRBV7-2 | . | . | CASSFNSPHQPQHF | TGTGCCAGCAGCTTTAACAGTCCTCATCAGCCCCAGCATTTT
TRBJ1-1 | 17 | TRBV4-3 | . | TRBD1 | CASSQPRTGGMDTEAFF | TGCGCCAGCAGCCAACCCAGGACAGGGGGCATGGACACTGAAGCTTTCTTT
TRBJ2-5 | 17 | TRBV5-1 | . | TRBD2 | CASSPGSGTRVQETQYF | TGCGCCAGCAGTCCTGGGTCCGGGACTAGGGTACAAGAGACCCAGTACTTC
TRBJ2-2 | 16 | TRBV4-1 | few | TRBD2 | CASSQDGGSERGELFF | TGCGCCAGCAGCCAAGATGGCGGGAGCGAACGCGGGGAGCTGTTTTTT
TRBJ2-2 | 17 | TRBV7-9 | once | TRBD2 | CASSLMGLAGVRGELFF | TGTGCCAGCAGCTTAATGGGACTAGCGGGAGTTCGCGGGGAGCTGTTTTTT
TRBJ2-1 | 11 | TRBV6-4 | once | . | CASSDGRQQFF | TGTGCCAGCAGTGACGGCAGGCAGCAGTTCTTC
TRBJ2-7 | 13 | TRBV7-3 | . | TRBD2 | CASSSGGGYEQYF | TGTGCCAGCAGCTCGGGGGGGGGTTACGAGCAGTACTTC
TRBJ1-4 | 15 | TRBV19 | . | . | CASSPFLATNEKLFF | TGTGCCAGTAGCCCCTTCCTTGCAACTAATGAAAAACTGTTTTTT
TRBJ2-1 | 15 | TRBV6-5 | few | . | CASSRGRSSYNEQFF | TGTGCCAGCAGCCGAGGGCGGAGCTCCTACAATGAGCAGTTCTTC